This entry concerns a single TCR beta chain. Profiling relied on immunoSEQ multiplex PCR, and the TCRdb table lists in-frame clones only, not all of them. The sample lists 150,000 to 180,000 clones, roughly four fifths occurring once. The data were taken from a study of blood T cell repertoires in COVID-19. Germline assignment: CDR1 SQVTM and CDR2 ANQGSEA. The V and J ends lost 5 bases and 4 bases, in that order; junction bases with no gene match: 2. This CDR3 is built from 12 residues. This clonotype originated in a woman in her fifties or sixties with COVID-19, enrolled during active disease. What was sequenced was peripheral blood. The chain is built from TRBV29-1 and TRBJ1-1, with 9 bases fitting TRBD1. CDR3 nucleotides: TGCAGCGTTACGACAGGGGGCACTGAAGCTTTCTTT. Translating gives CSVTTGGTEAFF. Drawing the rest from reference TRBV29-1 and TRBJ1-1, the complete variable domain is SAVISQKPSRDICQRGTSLTIQCQVDSQVTMMFWYRQQPGQSLTLIATANQGSEATYESGFVIDKFPISRPNLTFSTLTVSNMSPEDSSIYLCSVTTGGTEAFFGQGTRLTVV.